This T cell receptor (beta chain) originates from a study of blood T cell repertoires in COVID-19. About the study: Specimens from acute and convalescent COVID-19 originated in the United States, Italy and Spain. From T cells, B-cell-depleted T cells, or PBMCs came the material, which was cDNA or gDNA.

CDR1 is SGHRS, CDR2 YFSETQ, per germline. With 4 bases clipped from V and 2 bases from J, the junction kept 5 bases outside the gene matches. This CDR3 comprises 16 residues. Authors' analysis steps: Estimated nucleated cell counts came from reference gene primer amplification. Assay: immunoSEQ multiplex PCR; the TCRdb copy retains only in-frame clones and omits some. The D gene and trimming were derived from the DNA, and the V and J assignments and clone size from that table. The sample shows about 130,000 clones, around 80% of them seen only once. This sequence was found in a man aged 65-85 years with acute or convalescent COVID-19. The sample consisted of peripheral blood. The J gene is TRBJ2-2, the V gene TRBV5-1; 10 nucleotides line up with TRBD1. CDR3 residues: CASSEGQGTNTGELFF. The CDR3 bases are TGCGCCAGCAGCGAGGGACAGGGGACTAACACCGGGGAGCTGTTTTTT.